A single sample is the source of the 5 T cell receptor beta chains below, sequenced in a study of T-cell memory formation after mild COVID-19. TCRdb analysed the 5' RACE reads with MiXCR anew, one entry per CDR3 protein. The sample has hundreds of thousands of distinct CDR3 sequences, 20% to 30% seen once. The source material was PBMCs or a T cell subset sorted from them (not recorded which). Every receptor here comes from an adult woman who had mild COVID-19 (a few samples of this study predate the infection). Cell type and time point are not known.

The V call is TRBV11-3, the J call TRBJ2-2, with D possibly being TRBD2 (5 bases). This CDR3 comprises 14 residues. Trimming pared 5 bases from V and 4 bases from J, leaving 11 bases between. Per the germline V gene, CDR1 is SGHNT and CDR2 is YENEEA. CDR3 protein: CASSPTSSTGELFF. The CDR3 nucleotides are TGTGCCAGCAGCCCTACTAGTAGCACCGGGGAGCTGTTTTTT.

This clonotype was counted a few times. The V and J genes are TRBV6-5 and TRBJ2-1; TRBD2 might be the D (5 bases). The CDR3 is made up of 14 amino acids. V was pared by 8 bases and J by 4 bases, with 15 bases between. CDR1 and CDR2 from the germline V gene are MNHEY and SVGAGI. For the CDR3, the DNA is TGTGCCAGCCTTGGTAGCGACCGATACAATGAGCAGTTCTTC. It specifies CASLGSDRYNEQFF.

V is TRBV9 and J is TRBJ2-2; D gene uncertain. The CDR3 totals 14 residues. Germline-derived CDR1 and CDR2 are SGDLS and YYNGEE. V shed 0 bases and J shed 6 bases, with 9 bases lying between them. Here the CDR3 DNA reads TGTGCCAGCAGCGTAGTGTCGGGCGCCGGGGAGCTGTTTTTT. Translation gives CASSVVSGAGELFF.

The chain joins TRBV5-1 to TRBJ2-7, with D unclear. CDR3 length: 12 amino acids. Between the trimmed V and J ends, which lost 0 bases and 5 bases, there was a span of 6 bases. Germline V gene sequence: CDR1 SGHRS, CDR2 YFSETQ. The CDR3 is CASSLVGHEQYF. CDR3 sequence (DNA): TGCGCCAGCAGCTTGGTAGGCCACGAGCAGTACTTC.

This clonotype was seen a few times. Here the CDR3 DNA reads TGCGCCAGCAGCTTGGCTAGCGCCCTCTCCTACGAGCAGTACTTC. Translated: CASSLASALSYEQYF. The chain employs TRBV5-1 and TRBJ2-7; possibly TRBD2 for D (6 bases). The CDR3 runs 15 residues. Germline V CDR1 and CDR2: SGHRS, YFSETQ. Trimming removed 0 bases from V and 0 bases from J, with 10 bases in between.